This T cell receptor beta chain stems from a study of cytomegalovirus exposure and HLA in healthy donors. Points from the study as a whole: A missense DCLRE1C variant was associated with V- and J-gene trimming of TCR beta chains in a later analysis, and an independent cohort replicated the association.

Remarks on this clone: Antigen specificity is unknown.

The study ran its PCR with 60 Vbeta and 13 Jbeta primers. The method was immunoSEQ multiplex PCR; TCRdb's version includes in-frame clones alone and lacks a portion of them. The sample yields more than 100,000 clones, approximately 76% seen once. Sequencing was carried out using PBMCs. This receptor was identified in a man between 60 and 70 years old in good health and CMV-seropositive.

The chain's CDR3 is CASSPKGTGSSYNEQFF. As DNA, the CDR3 is TGTGCCAGCAGCCCAAAAGGGACAGGCAGCTCCTACAATGAGCAGTTCTTC. This chain links TRBV13 with TRBJ2-1, with 8 bases matching TRBD1. CDR3 length: 17 residues. Germline CDR1 reads PRHDT; CDR2 reads FYEKMQ (reference sequence). V gave up 5 bases and J gave up 0 bases; unmatched junction bases: 9.